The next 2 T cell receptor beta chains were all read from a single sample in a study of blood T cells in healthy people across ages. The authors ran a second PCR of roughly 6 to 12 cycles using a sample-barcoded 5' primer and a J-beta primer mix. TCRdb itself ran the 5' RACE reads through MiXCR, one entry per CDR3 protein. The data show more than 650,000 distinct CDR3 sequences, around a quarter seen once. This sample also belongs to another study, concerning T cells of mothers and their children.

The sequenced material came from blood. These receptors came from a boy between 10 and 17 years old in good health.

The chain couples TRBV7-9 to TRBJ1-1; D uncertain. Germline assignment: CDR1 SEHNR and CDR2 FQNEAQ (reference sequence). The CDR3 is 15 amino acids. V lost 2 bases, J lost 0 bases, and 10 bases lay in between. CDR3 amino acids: CASSLIGRLNTEAFF. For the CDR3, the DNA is TGTGCCAGCAGCTTAATAGGGAGACTGAACACTGAAGCTTTCTTT.

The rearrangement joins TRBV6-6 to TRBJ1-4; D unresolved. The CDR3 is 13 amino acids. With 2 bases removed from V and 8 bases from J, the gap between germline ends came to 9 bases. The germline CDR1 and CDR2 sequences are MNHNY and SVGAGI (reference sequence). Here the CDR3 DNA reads TGTGCCAGCAGTTACGTCACTGGGGAAAAACTGTTTTTT. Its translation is CASSYVTGEKLFF.